Below, one TCR beta chain is given with its context. Its antigen is as yet unknown. A CD45RA-negative memory subset and a CD45RA+ naive subset were separated from the CD4+ cells. The V gene end was trimmed by 8 bases and the J gene end by 6 bases; junction bases not matched to a gene: 10. The CDR3 totals 14 residues. Per the germline V gene, CDR1 is MDHEN and CDR2 is SYDVKM. These data are taken from a study of shared clonotypes between healthy human individuals. About the research overall: Sampling drew on donors who were a couple of women and three men aged 18 to 49. Overall study findings and caveats: Among several donors, 4.5% to 5.5% of naive CD4 clonotypes were found in common. The represented genetic and exposure-history diversity was limited by the small number of donors.

Some clones are missing from TCRdb's copy, which holds only in-frame ones; the method was immunoSEQ multiplex PCR. The table has some 2,500,000 clones, 93% seen once. The clonotype originates from a man aged 18 to 30 in good health. Some clones in this sample may be carry-over from other donors' samples. The sequenced material came from naive CD4+ T cells from PBMCs. The subset was: CD45RA+ positively selected. The V gene is TRBV28, the J gene TRBJ1-2, with 9 bases identical to TRBD1. The CDR3 nucleotides are TGTGCCAGCCAAACAGGGGGCGATAAGGATGGCTACACCTTC. Protein: CASQTGGDKDGYTF.